This T cell receptor beta chain was found in a study of T-cell reconstitution after alpha-beta-depleted transplantation in children. This clonotype is medium-sized. Its specificity is unknown. General study results and limits: Surviving recipient T cells and thymic progenitors produced the high day-60 TCRbeta diversity seen in some patients. Diversity and T-cell counts at one year after transplant derived mostly from new T cells.

This CDR3 comprises 15 residues. V lost 0 bases, J lost 0 bases, and 6 bases lay in between. Unique molecular identifiers were used to barcode this TCRbeta library. Each CDR3 protein gets one entry after TCRdb re-called the PCR reads with MiXCR. This sample yields roughly 49,000 distinct CDR3 sequences, of which around 8.8% are seen a single time; roughly a quarter belongs to the top ten. Specimen: PBMCs, mostly from graft donor cells, collected 60 days after TCRalphabeta/CD19-depleted stem cell transplant. The clonotype originates from a male patient aged 2-9 years who had a stem cell transplant for chronic granulomatous disease, so the T cells may come from the graft donor. This chain links TRBV12-3 or TRBV12-4 with TRBJ2-1; D gene unclear. The DNA of the CDR3 is TGTGCCAGCAGTTTAGCGCTTGGCTCCTACAATGAGCAGTTCTTC. Encoded protein: CASSLALGSYNEQFF.